This TCR beta chain was captured by sequencing in a study of blood T cells in healthy people across ages. Background on the study: About one barcoded beta molecule was captured per two T cells (by template switching).

Combining a sample-barcoded 5' primer with a J-beta primer mix, a second PCR ran for roughly 7 to 12 cycles. Samples each returned at least 3 million CDR3-containing paired-end reads. MiXCR, applied by TCRdb to the 5' RACE reads, yields one record per CDR3 protein. This sample has approximately 800,000 distinct CDR3 sequences, with roughly 50% found just once. Per germline, CDR1 SQVTM and CDR2 ANQGSEA. J was trimmed by 0 bases and V by 4 bases; bases with no gene match: 2. This CDR3 is 13 amino acids long. The receptor was derived from a man aged 25-45 years in good health. The V and J genes are TRBV29-1 and TRBJ1-1; TRBD1 matches 7 bases. The sample was blood. The CDR3 DNA sequence: TGCAGCGTTGTACAGGGGATGAACACTGAAGCTTTCTTT. Amino acid sequence: CSVVQGMNTEAFF.